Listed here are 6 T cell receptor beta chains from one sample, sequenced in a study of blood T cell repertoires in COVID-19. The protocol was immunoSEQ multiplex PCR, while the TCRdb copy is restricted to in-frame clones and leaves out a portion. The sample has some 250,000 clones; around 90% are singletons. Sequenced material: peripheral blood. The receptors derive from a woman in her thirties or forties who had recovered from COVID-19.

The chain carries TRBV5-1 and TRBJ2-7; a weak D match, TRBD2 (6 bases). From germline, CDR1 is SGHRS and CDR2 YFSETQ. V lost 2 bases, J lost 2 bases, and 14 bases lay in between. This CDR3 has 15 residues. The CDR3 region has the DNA TGCGCCAGCAGCTTTTCCGGGAGCTTCGCCTACGAGCAGTACTTC. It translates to CASSFSGSFAYEQYF. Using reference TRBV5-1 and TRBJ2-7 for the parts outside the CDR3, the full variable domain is KAGVTQTPRYLIKTRGQQVTLSCSPISGHRSVSWYQQTPGQGLQFLFEYFSETQRNKGNFPGRFSGRQFSNSRSEMNVSTLELGDSALYLCASSFSGSFAYEQYFGPGTRLTVT.

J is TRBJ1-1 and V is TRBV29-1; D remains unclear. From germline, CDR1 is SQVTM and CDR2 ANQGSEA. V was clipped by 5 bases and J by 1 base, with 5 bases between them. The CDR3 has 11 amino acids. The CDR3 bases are TGCAGCGTTCGTCCGAACACTGAAGCTTTCTTT. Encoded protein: CSVRPNTEAFF.

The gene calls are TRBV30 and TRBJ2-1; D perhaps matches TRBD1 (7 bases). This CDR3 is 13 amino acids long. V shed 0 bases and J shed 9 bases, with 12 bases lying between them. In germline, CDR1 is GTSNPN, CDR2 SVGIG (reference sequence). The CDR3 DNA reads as TGTGCCTGGAGTGTTTTGCAGGGGGGTGAGCAGTTCTTC. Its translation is CAWSVLQGGEQFF.

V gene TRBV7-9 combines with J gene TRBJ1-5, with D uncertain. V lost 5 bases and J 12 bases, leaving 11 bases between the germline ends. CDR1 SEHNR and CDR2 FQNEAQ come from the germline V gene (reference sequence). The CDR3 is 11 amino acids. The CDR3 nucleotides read TGTGCCAGCAGCGGTGGCGGTGTCCAGCATTTT. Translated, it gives CASSGGGVQHF.

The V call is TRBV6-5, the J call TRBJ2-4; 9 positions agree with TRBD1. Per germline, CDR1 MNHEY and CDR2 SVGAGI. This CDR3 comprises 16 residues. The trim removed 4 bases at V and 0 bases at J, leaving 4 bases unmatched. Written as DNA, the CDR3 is TGTGCCAGCAGTTCCGGGACAGGGATAGCCAAAAACATTCAGTACTTC. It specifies CASSSGTGIAKNIQYF.

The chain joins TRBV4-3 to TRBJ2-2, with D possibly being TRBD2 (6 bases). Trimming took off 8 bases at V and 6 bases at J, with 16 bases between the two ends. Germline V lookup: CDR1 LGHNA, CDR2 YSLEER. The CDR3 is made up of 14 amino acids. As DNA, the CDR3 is TGCGCCAGCGCGCCGGCCCCGGGGGCCGGGGAGCTGTTTTTT. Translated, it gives CASAPAPGAGELFF.